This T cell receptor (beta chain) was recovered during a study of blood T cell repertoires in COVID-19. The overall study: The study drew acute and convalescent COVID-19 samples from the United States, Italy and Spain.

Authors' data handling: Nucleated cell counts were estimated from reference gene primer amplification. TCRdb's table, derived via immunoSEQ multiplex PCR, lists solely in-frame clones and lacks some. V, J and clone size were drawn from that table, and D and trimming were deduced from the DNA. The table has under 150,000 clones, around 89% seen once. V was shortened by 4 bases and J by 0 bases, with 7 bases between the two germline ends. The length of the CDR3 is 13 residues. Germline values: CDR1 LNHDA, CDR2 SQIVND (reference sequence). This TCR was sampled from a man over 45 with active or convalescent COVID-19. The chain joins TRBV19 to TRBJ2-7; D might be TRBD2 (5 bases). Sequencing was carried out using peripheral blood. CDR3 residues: CASSNGNSYEQYF. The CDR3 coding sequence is TGTGCCAGTAGTAACGGGAACTCCTACGAGCAGTACTTC.